Below, 28 T cell receptor beta chains from the same sample are listed, as sequenced in a study of T-cell reconstitution after alpha-beta-depleted transplantation in children. Unique molecular identifiers were incorporated when the TCRbeta library was constructed. TCRdb ran MiXCR on the PCR reads and lists one entry per CDR3 protein. The sample carries 20,000 to 25,000 distinct CDR3 sequences, 11% recorded once. The source was PBMCs from the stem cell graft donor, collected from the stem cell graft. These receptors originate from a human donor who donated a stem cell graft to a child with chronic granulomatous disease.

This clonotype was seen ten or more times. A much larger clone sits a single nucleotide away, making a read error possible. The J gene is TRBJ2-7, the V gene TRBV27, with D unresolved. The length of the CDR3 is 11 residues. Germline assignment: CDR1 MNHEY and CDR2 SMNVEV (reference sequence). Trimming removed 8 bases at V and 2 bases at J, with 7 bases between. CDR3 sequence (DNA): TGTGCCAGCCCCCCCCCCTACGAGCAGTACTTC. The encoded protein is CASPPPYEQYF.

This clonotype was counted at least ten times. J is TRBJ2-7 and V is TRBV20-1; D assignment may be TRBD1 or TRBD2 (5 bases each). Germline V gene sequence: CDR1 DFQATT, CDR2 SNEGSKA (reference sequence). V was pared by 3 bases and J by 0 bases, with 12 bases between. The CDR3 contains 14 residues. CDR3 in DNA: TGCAGTGCTAGTGGGGGACGCGTCTCCTACGAGCAGTACTTC. This gives the protein CSASGGRVSYEQYF.

In its sample, this clonotype is medium-sized. The rearrangement uses TRBV4-3 and TRBJ1-1; D may be TRBD1 (6 bases). The CDR3 consists of 15 residues. V was cut by 2 bases and J by 0 bases, with 10 bases left in between. From germline, CDR1 is LGHNA and CDR2 YSLEER. For the CDR3, the DNA is TGCGCCAGCAGCCAAAGAGGGGGTTTGAACACTGAAGCTTTCTTT. It encodes CASSQRGGLNTEAFF.

This clonotype was counted many times. This chain links TRBV9 with TRBJ2-1; 7 bases line up with TRBD1. This CDR3 has 16 amino acids. Germline-derived CDR1 and CDR2 are SGDLS and YYNGEE. V trimming: 4 bases; J trimming: 5 bases; junction bases outside the gene matches: 12. This CDR3 is CASSLNIQGTNNEQFF. The CDR3 DNA reads as TGTGCCAGCAGCCTTAACATACAGGGGACGAACAATGAGCAGTTCTTC.

This clonotype was recorded at least ten times. The chain recombines TRBV7-8 with TRBJ2-1, with 11 bases fitting TRBD2. The CDR3 runs to 15 residues. CDR1 SGHVS and CDR2 FQNEAQ come from the germline V gene. Unmatched junction bases numbered 7, after V lost 5 bases and J lost 7 bases. The CDR3 bases are TGTGCCAGCAGCCCGCTAGCGGGGGGCACAAATGAGCAGTTCTTC. It specifies CASSPLAGGTNEQFF.

This clonotype is medium-sized by share. The V and J genes are TRBV12-3 or TRBV12-4 and TRBJ2-7; D possibly matches TRBD1 or TRBD2 (5 bases each). This CDR3 contains 14 residues. The ends were cut back, 3 bases at V and 2 bases at J, with 11 bases in the middle. For the CDR3, the DNA is TGTGCCAGCAGTTTCTCGGGGCTCCCCTACGAGCAGTACTTC. It is translated as CASSFSGLPYEQYF.

This clonotype showed up many times. The chain has TRBV27 and TRBJ1-1, with 7 bases aligning to TRBD1. The CDR3 is 15 amino acids. Trimming cost V 0 bases and J 5 bases; bases outside gene matches: 6. Germline V gene sequence: CDR1 MNHEY, CDR2 SMNVEV (reference sequence). CDR3 residues: CASSLSEGAPTEAFF. CDR3 nucleotides: TGTGCCAGCAGTTTATCGGAGGGGGCGCCGACTGAAGCTTTCTTT.

This clonotype showed up many times. The chain recombines TRBV20-1 with TRBJ1-3; D uncertain. CDR3 length equals 17 residues. Trimming stripped 0 bases from V and 0 bases from J, with 15 bases between. Germline CDR1 reads DFQATT; CDR2 reads SNEGSKA (reference sequence). For the CDR3, the DNA is TGCAGTGCTAGAGATCGTTACACCTTGACCTCTGGAAACACCATATATTTT. Translation gives CSARDRYTLTSGNTIYF.

The table lists this clonotype with many counts. The CDR3 sequence: CASSSGTGIYGYTF. DNA of the CDR3: TGTGCCAGCAGTTCCGGGACAGGAATTTATGGCTACACCTTC. V gene TRBV12-3 or TRBV12-4 combines with J gene TRBJ1-2; 8 bases are a match to TRBD1. The CDR3 runs to 14 residues. Germline trimming cut 4 bases from V and 5 bases from J; bases unmatched to any gene: 6.

At least ten counts were recorded for this clonotype. The chain links TRBV5-6 to TRBJ2-4; D uncertain. Trimming shortened V by 5 bases and J by 0 bases, and 6 bases separated the two germline ends. In germline, CDR1 is SGHDT, CDR2 YYEEEE. The CDR3 has 13 amino acids. As DNA, the CDR3 is TGTGCCAGCAGACGGTTAGCCAAAAACATTCAGTACTTC. This sequence encodes CASRRLAKNIQYF.

This clonotype was recorded at least ten times. CDR3 in DNA: TGTGCCAGCAGTGCAACTTCAGGGTACGGTGAGCAGTTCTTC. It specifies CASSATSGYGEQFF. The rearrangement joins TRBV6-1 to TRBJ2-1, with D maybe TRBD1 (5 bases). The CDR3 is 14 amino acids. V was shortened by 4 bases and J by 9 bases, with 16 bases between the two germline ends. Germline CDR1 reads MNHNS; CDR2 reads SASEGT.

The chain links TRBV5-1 to TRBJ1-1, with D unclear. Germline values: CDR1 SGHRS, CDR2 YFSETQ. The CDR3 length is 14 residues. Trimming took 0 bases from V and 2 from J, leaving 8 bases between them. CDR3 protein: CASSLVSQNTEAFF. The CDR3 nucleotides are TGCGCCAGCAGCTTGGTCAGCCAAAACACTGAAGCTTTCTTT.

This clonotype was picked up many times. The V call is TRBV25-1, the J call TRBJ2-7; D gene ambiguous. Trimming left V 4 bases short and J 6 bases short, with 13 bases between. Germline lookup yields CDR1 MGHDK and CDR2 SYGVNS. This CDR3 has 13 residues. CDR3: CASSGGLLSEQYF. The CDR3 nucleotides read TGTGCCAGCAGTGGCGGCCTACTTTCCGAGCAGTACTTC.

This chain uses TRBV6-6 with TRBJ2-1; D gene ambiguous. Per the germline V gene, CDR1 is MNHNY and CDR2 is SVGAGI (reference sequence). The V end lost 5 bases, the J end lost 5 bases, and 7 bases lay between the germline ends. The CDR3 runs 12 residues. This CDR3 reads CASSPHNNEQFF. CDR3 in DNA: TGTGCCAGCAGTCCCCACAACAATGAGCAGTTCTTC.

This clonotype was counted at least ten times. The J gene is TRBJ1-3, the V gene TRBV12-3 or TRBV12-4; D call uncertain. This CDR3 spans 12 amino acids. Trimming stripped 8 bases from V and 4 bases from J, with 9 bases between. CDR3 in DNA: TGTGCCAGCCCCGGGAGGGGAAACACCATATATTTT. It yields the protein CASPGRGNTIYF.

This clonotype was recorded at least ten times. Here the CDR3 reads CASSLAPGSNTGELFF. DNA of the CDR3: TGTGCCAGCAGCTTGGCACCTGGCTCGAACACCGGGGAGCTGTTTTTT. The chain couples TRBV7-9 to TRBJ2-2; no definite D call. Trimming removed 3 bases from V and 0 bases from J, with 11 bases in between. The CDR3 sequence is 16 residues long. Germline loops: CDR1 SEHNR, CDR2 FQNEAQ (reference sequence).

This clonotype was counted many times. The V call is TRBV9, the J call TRBJ2-1; TRBD2 aligns across 9 bases. V shed 3 bases, J shed 1 base, and the junction held 2 bases outside the gene matches. The CDR3 covers 15 residues. The V gene's germline CDR1 is SGDLS and CDR2 YYNGEE. CDR3 sequence reads: CASSASGNSYNEQFF. The CDR3 DNA follows: TGTGCCAGCAGCGCTAGCGGGAATTCCTACAATGAGCAGTTCTTC.

This clonotype was counted many times. CDR3 sequence reads: CASSLVGYSAEAFF. Here the CDR3 DNA reads TGTGCCAGCAGTTTAGTTGGATATAGCGCTGAAGCTTTCTTT. The V and J genes are TRBV12-3 or TRBV12-4 and TRBJ1-1, with D unresolved. The CDR3 is 14 amino acids. Trimming pared 1 base from V and 6 bases from J, leaving 12 bases between.

This clonotype appeared many times. V is TRBV4-3 and J is TRBJ1-4, with 7 bases fitting TRBD1. This CDR3 has 17 amino acids. Germline V lookup: CDR1 LGHNA, CDR2 YSLEER. V lost 0 bases and J lost 5; bases outside the gene matches: 9. CDR3 bases: TGCGCCAGCAGCCAAGATGAGCTCGGGACAGTAAATGAAAAACTGTTTTTT. Translation: CASSQDELGTVNEKLFF.

This clonotype has ten or more counts. V gene TRBV7-9 combines with J gene TRBJ2-7; a possible D gene is TRBD1 (6 bases). Trimming left V 5 bases short and J 3 bases short, with 11 bases between. Germline loops: CDR1 SEHNR, CDR2 FQNEAQ (reference sequence). The CDR3 contains 13 residues. CDR3 protein: CASSLEDSYEQYF. The CDR3 nucleotides read TGTGCCAGCAGCCTCGAGGACAGCTACGAGCAGTACTTC.

This clonotype was detected ten times or more. The chain uses TRBV18 and TRBJ1-1; D is undetermined. This CDR3 region has 14 residues. Germline CDR1 and CDR2: KGHSH and LQKENI. V lost 6 bases and J lost 1, with 12 bases in between. The CDR3 DNA sequence: TGTGCCAGCTCCCCGGACGAGCAGAACACTGAAGCTTTCTTT. The encoded protein is CASSPDEQNTEAFF.

This clonotype has more than one count but fewer than ten. The V and J genes are TRBV6-1 and TRBJ1-3, with D possibly TRBD1 on 6 matching bases. The CDR3 sequence is 15 residues long. With 0 bases removed from V and 4 bases from J, the gap between germline ends came to 10 bases. Germline V gene data show CDR1 as MNHNS and CDR2 as SASEGT. CDR3 in amino acids: CASSEAGGHGNTIYF. The CDR3 region has the DNA TGTGCCAGCAGTGAAGCTGGGGGGCACGGAAACACCATATATTTT.

This clonotype was seen ten or more times. This chain links TRBV2 with TRBJ2-7; 8 bases agree with TRBD2. The CDR3 runs to 12 residues. CDR1 is SNHLY and CDR2 is FYNNEI in the germline V gene. Trimming cost V 7 bases and J 3 bases; bases outside gene matches: 2. The CDR3 loop reads CASMGLDYEQYF. The CDR3 DNA reads as TGTGCCAGCATGGGACTAGACTACGAGCAGTACTTC.

This clonotype was recorded at least ten times. The chain recombines TRBV27 with TRBJ2-2, with D unresolved. With 6 bases removed from V and 6 bases from J, the gap between germline ends came to 17 bases. The CDR3 sequence is 15 residues long. Looked up from germline, CDR1 is MNHEY and CDR2 is SMNVEV (reference sequence). The CDR3 DNA reads as TGTGCCAGCAGACCGGGCAAGGGTTTCCCCGGGGAGCTGTTTTTT. Protein: CASRPGKGFPGELFF.

This clonotype was seen ten or more times. CDR3 sequence (DNA): TGTGCCAGCAGCAAAGGAGGACGGTTCTTT. As protein: CASSKGGRFF. The gene calls are TRBV21-1 and TRBJ1-1. TRBV21-1 constitutes a pseudogene. The CDR3 covers 10 residues.

This clonotype occurred many times. The genes are TRBV10-3 and TRBJ2-1, with TRBD1 matching over 7 bases. Trimming took 10 bases from V and 9 from J; bases not matched to a gene: 15. Germline lookup yields CDR1 ENHRY and CDR2 SYGVKD. This CDR3 contains 14 residues. The CDR3 sequence: CATYDRALSSEQFF. DNA for the CDR3: TGTGCCACTTACGACAGGGCTTTATCGAGTGAGCAGTTCTTC.

Many counts were recorded for this clonotype. V gene TRBV12-3 or TRBV12-4 combines with J gene TRBJ1-2, with a possible D match to TRBD1 (6 bases). The CDR3 covers 14 residues. With 6 bases removed from V and 6 bases from J, the gap between germline ends came to 17 bases. The CDR3 nucleotides read TGTGCCAGCAGCAAACAGGGATTTGATGATGGCTACACCTTC. It is translated as CASSKQGFDDGYTF.

Ten or more counts support this clonotype. The CDR3 spells CASSLLRTGANYGYTF. The CDR3 coding sequence is TGTGCCAGCAGTTTACTCCGGACAGGCGCGAACTATGGCTACACCTTC. The chain carries TRBV27 and TRBJ1-2; 7 bases line up with TRBD1. The CDR3 has 16 residues. V dropped 2 bases and J dropped 2; count of bases not matched to a gene: 8. In germline, CDR1 is MNHEY, CDR2 SMNVEV (reference sequence).